The T cell receptor beta chain described here comes from a study of neoadjuvant anti-PD-1 for oral cavity cancer. Time point defined: after neoadjuvant nivolumab, at surgical resection. The protocol was immunoSEQ multiplex PCR, while the TCRdb copy is restricted to in-frame clones and leaves out a portion. This table has tens of thousands of clones, 86% appearing once. Trimming cost V 5 bases and J 8 bases; bases outside gene matches: 8. This CDR3 contains 13 residues. Germline V gene lookup returns CDR1 LGHNT and CDR2 FRNRAP. The TCR sequence derives from a person aged 35-79 years with oral cavity squamous cell carcinoma. The starting material was PBMCs, obtained after nivolumab (anti-PD-1) treatment. The chain couples TRBV12-5 to TRBJ1-2; 7 bases line up with TRBD1. The CDR3 DNA follows: TGTGCTAGTGGTCCAGAGGACAGGAGGGGCTACACCTTC. Translating it yields CASGPEDRRGYTF.